Listed here are 15 T cell receptor beta chains from one sample, sequenced in a study of regulatory T cells in long-lasting Graves disease. Indicated time point: newly diagnosed GD, antithyroid drugs for less than 3 months. RNA isolated from PBMCs was used to make the TCR library. Library construction for TCR beta used iRepertoire HTBI primers and Arm-PCR of CDR3 regions. TCRdb re-analysed the multiplex PCR reads in MiXCR, keeping a single row per CDR3 protein. This sample has approximately 460,000 distinct CDR3 sequences, with about 17% found just once. This sample was also put to use in a study of T cells in Graves' hyperthyroidism and ophthalmopathy.

The material was peripheral blood mononuclear cells (PBMCs), obtained at new diagnosis, from a patient treated with antithyroid drugs. Receptor source: a woman in her twenties or thirties with Graves disease.

This clonotype was detected only a few times. This is likely an artifact of a read error, given a far larger clone one base away. This chain connects TRBV30 to TRBJ2-5, with D perhaps assigned TRBD1 or TRBD2 (6 bases each). The DNA end is a closer match to TRBJ2-1, so the J assignment may be wrong. From germline, CDR1 is GTSNPN and CDR2 SVGIG (reference sequence). The CDR3 spans 13 residues. The CDR3 bases are TGTGCCTGGAACGGGGGCCCGGGGAATGGGCAGTTCTTC. Residues: CAWNGGPGNGQFF.

This clonotype appeared many times. This sequence joins TRBV27 and TRBJ1-2; possibly TRBD1 for D (5 bases). Germline V gene sequence: CDR1 MNHEY, CDR2 SMNVEV (reference sequence). The CDR3 length is 14 residues. V lost 0 bases to trimming and J lost 5 bases, with 10 bases between them. DNA of the CDR3: TGTGCCAGCAGTTTATCGGGGCAGGGTTATGGCTACACCTTC. Its translation is CASSLSGQGYGYTF.

This clonotype was observed a handful of times. This sequence joins TRBV7-8 and TRBJ1-2; D is ambiguous. Germline V gene sequence: CDR1 SGHVS, CDR2 FQNEAQ. Deletions cut 2 bases from V and 4 bases from J, with 8 bases between. This CDR3 is 13 amino acids long. CDR3 region: CASSLSVRYGYTF. CDR3 nucleotide sequence: TGTGCCAGCAGCTTAAGTGTCCGCTATGGCTACACCTTC. Supplemented by reference TRBV7-8 and TRBJ1-2, the full variable domain reads GAGVSQSPRYKVAKRGQDVALRCDPISGHVSLFWYQQALGQGPEFLTYFQNEAQLDKSGLPSDRFFAERPEGSVSTLKIQRTQQEDSAVYLCASSLSVRYGYTFGSGTRLTVV.

This clonotype was observed at least ten times. The genes are TRBV5-1 and TRBJ2-1, with 11 bases fitting TRBD2. Germline-derived CDR1 and CDR2 are SGHRS and YFSETQ. The CDR3 extends over 18 amino acids. The V segment lost 1 base and the J segment 5 bases; nucleotides outside the gene matches: 11. The CDR3 region is CASSLTSGRVGRNNEQFF. In DNA form, the CDR3 reads TGCGCCAGCAGCTTGACTAGCGGGAGAGTCGGAAGGAACAATGAGCAGTTCTTC.

This clonotype was found many times. V usage is TRBV6-1 and J usage is TRBJ2-6, with D possibly being TRBD2 (5 bases). This CDR3 is built from 17 residues. Per germline, CDR1 MNHNS and CDR2 SASEGT. V dropped 6 bases and J dropped 4 bases, with 19 bases sitting between them. The CDR3 here is CASSPPRGISGANVLTF. The CDR3 DNA reads TGTGCCAGCAGCCCACCGCGAGGGATCTCCGGGGCCAACGTCCTGACTTTC.

This clonotype was found many times. V and J are TRBV2 and TRBJ1-1, with D possibly TRBD1 on 5 matching bases. Germline CDR1 and CDR2: SNHLY and FYNNEI. Between the trimmed V and J ends, which lost 6 bases and 0 bases, there was a span of 23 bases. CDR3 length: 18 residues. CDR3 in DNA: TGTGCCAGCAGCGATACCGGGGGACCCGGGGCGATGAACACTGAAGCTTTCTTT. Encoded protein: CASSDTGGPGAMNTEAFF.

CDR3 sequence reads: CASSHRLAESSYEQYF. The CDR3, as DNA: TGCGCCAGCAGCCACCGACTAGCGGAAAGCTCCTACGAGCAGTACTTC. The V call is TRBV4-1, the J call TRBJ2-7, with TRBD2 identical over 9 bases. This CDR3 spans 16 amino acids. Germline lookup yields CDR1 MGHRA and CDR2 YSYEKL. The J segment lost 0 bases and the V segment lost 3 bases, leaving 6 bases of the junction unmatched.

This clonotype was seen repeatedly, ten times or more. A read error may explain this, as a much larger clone is one base away. The CDR3 nucleotides read TGTGCCAGCAGACCTCAGGCACTCCAAGAGACCCAGTACTTC. This gives the protein CASRPQALQETQYF. The rearrangement links TRBV2 to TRBJ2-5; the D is unclear. The length of the CDR3 is 14 residues. Looked up from germline, CDR1 is SNHLY and CDR2 is FYNNEI. Trimming took off 6 bases at V and 1 base at J, with 12 bases between the two ends.

In this sample, this clonotype turned up many times. The chain combines TRBV11-2 with TRBJ2-7; possibly TRBD2 for D (6 bases). The V and J ends lost 1 base and 6 bases respectively, with 10 bases between them. Looked up from germline, CDR1 is SGHAT and CDR2 is FQNNGV. This CDR3 is 13 amino acids long. The CDR3 loop is CASSLVLGGEQYF. Written as DNA, the CDR3 is TGTGCCAGCAGCTTAGTGTTGGGGGGCGAGCAGTACTTC.

The table lists this clonotype with many counts. This chain links TRBV7-2 with TRBJ2-1; 12 bases align to TRBD2. Per germline, CDR1 SGHTA and CDR2 FQGNSA. This CDR3 region has 16 residues. The junction had 4 bases not matched to a gene; V was cut back by 1 base and J by 6 bases. CDR3 DNA: TGTGCCAGCAGCTTAGAACTAGCGGGAGGAGGCAATGAGCAGTTCTTC. This encodes CASSLELAGGGNEQFF.

This clonotype was observed at least ten times. This chain uses TRBV5-6 with TRBJ2-3; D not certain. CDR3 length equals 13 residues. The germline V and J ends were trimmed by 2 bases and 0 bases, with 4 bases remaining between them. From germline, CDR1 is SGHDT and CDR2 YYEEEE. CDR3 bases: TGTGCCAGCAGCTTTTTTAGCACAGATACGCAGTATTTT. This codes for CASSFFSTDTQYF.

Concerning this clonotype: A read error is possible here, since a much larger clone lies one base away. V is TRBV2 and J is TRBJ2-4; the match to TRBD2 covers 7 bases. V gave up 7 bases and J gave up 1 base; unmatched junction bases: 7. The CDR3 contains 15 residues. Per the germline V gene, CDR1 is SNHLY and CDR2 is FYNNEI. CDR3 nucleotide sequence: TGTGCCAGCAATGACGGGGGGAGGGCCAAAAACATTCAGTACTTC. This gives the protein CASNDGGRAKNIQYF.

This clonotype was seen at least ten times. The V call is TRBV7-9, the J call TRBJ2-7; 8 bases match TRBD2. Losses at the gene ends were 5 bases for V and 7 bases for J; bases not matched to a gene: 16. The CDR3 spans 16 residues. CDR1 is SEHNR and CDR2 is FQNEAQ in the germline V gene (reference sequence). CDR3 nucleotide sequence: TGTGCCAGCAGCCCCTCGGTTAGCGGGACTGCAGGTGAGCAGTACTTC. Translated: CASSPSVSGTAGEQYF.

The sample holds many counts of this clonotype. CDR3 amino acids: CASSPLAGGGQDEQFF. The DNA for the CDR3 is TGTGCCAGCAGTCCTCTAGCGGGAGGGGGTCAGGATGAGCAGTTCTTC. J is TRBJ2-1 and V is TRBV28; TRBD2 matches 12 bases. Germline trimming cut 5 bases from V and 8 bases from J; bases unmatched to any gene: 10. Germline CDR1 MDHEN, CDR2 SYDVKM. The CDR3 runs 16 residues.

This clonotype was counted a few times. This chain joins TRBV29-1 and TRBJ2-7; 12 bases fit TRBD2. Germline V CDR1 and CDR2: SQVTM, ANQGSEA. This CDR3 is built from 15 residues. Germline trimming cut 5 bases from V and 1 base from J; bases unmatched to any gene: 6. CDR3 sequence (DNA): TGCAGCGTTTGGGCGGGACTAGCGGGTTCCTACGAGCAGTACTTC. It specifies CSVWAGLAGSYEQYF.